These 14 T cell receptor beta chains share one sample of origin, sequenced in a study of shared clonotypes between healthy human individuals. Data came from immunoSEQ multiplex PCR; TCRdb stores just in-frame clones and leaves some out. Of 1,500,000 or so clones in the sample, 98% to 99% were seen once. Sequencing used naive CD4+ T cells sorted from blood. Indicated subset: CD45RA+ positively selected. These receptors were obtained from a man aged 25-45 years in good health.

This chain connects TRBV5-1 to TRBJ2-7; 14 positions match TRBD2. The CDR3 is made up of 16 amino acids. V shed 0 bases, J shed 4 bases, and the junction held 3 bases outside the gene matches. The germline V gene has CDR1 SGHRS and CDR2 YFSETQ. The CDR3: CASSLGRLAGGYEQYF. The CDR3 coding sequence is TGCGCCAGCAGCTTGGGGAGACTAGCGGGAGGGTACGAGCAGTACTTC.

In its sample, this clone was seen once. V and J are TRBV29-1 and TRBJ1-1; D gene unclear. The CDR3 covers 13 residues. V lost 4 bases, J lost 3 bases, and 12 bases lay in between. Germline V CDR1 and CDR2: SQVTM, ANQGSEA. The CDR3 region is CSVARVRYTEAFF. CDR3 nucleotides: TGCAGCGTTGCCCGGGTAAGGTACACTGAAGCTTTCTTT.

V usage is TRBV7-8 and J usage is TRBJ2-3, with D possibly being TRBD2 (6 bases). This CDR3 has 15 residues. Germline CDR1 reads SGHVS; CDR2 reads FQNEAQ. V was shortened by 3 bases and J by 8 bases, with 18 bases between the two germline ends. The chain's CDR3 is CASSFRDSAYVTQYF. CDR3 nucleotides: TGTGCCAGCAGCTTCCGGGACTCAGCTTACGTTACGCAGTATTTT.

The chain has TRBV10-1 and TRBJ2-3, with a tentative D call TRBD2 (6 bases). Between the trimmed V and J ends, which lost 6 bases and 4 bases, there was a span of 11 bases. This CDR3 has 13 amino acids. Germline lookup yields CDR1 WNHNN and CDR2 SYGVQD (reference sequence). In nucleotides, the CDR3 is TGCGCCAGCAGCGGACTATCTCCAGATACGCAGTATTTT. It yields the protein CASSGLSPDTQYF.

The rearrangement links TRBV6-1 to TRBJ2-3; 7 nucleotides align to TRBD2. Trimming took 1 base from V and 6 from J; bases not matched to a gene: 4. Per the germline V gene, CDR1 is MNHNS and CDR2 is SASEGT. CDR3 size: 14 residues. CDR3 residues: CASSEGTSPDTQYF. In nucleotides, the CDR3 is TGTGCCAGCAGTGAAGGGACTAGTCCTGATACGCAGTATTTT.

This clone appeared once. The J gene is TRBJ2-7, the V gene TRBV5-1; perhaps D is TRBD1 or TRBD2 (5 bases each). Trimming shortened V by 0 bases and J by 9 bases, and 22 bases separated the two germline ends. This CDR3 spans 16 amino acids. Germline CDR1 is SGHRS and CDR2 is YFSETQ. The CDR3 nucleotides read TGCGCCAGCAGCTTGGAGGGTGGGACCTCCAGTATGGGGCAGTACTTC. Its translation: CASSLEGGTSSMGQYF.

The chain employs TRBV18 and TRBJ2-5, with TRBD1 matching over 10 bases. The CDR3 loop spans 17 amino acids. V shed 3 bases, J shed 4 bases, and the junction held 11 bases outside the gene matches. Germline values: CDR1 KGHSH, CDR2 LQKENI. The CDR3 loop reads CASSPVKGQGSGETQYF. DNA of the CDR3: TGTGCCAGCTCACCGGTCAAGGGACAGGGGAGTGGAGAGACCCAGTACTTC.

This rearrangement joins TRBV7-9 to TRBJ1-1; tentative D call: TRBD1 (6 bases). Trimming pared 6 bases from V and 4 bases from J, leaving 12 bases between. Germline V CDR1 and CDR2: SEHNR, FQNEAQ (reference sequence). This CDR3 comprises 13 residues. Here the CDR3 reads CASRRGHPTEAFF. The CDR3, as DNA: TGTGCCAGCAGACGGGGACACCCCACTGAAGCTTTCTTT.

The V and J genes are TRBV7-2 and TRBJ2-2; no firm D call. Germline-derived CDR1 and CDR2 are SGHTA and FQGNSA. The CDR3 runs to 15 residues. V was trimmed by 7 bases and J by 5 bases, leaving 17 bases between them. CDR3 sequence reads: CASTMWVLPTGELFF. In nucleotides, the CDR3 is TGTGCCAGCACCATGTGGGTTCTCCCGACCGGGGAGCTGTTTTTT.

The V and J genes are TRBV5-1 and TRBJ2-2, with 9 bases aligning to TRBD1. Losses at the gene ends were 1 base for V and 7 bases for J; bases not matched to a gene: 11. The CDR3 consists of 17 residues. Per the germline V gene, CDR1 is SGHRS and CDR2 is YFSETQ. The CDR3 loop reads CASSLTTGTGTYGELFF. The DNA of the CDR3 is TGCGCCAGCAGCTTGACTACCGGGACAGGGACCTACGGGGAGCTGTTTTTT.

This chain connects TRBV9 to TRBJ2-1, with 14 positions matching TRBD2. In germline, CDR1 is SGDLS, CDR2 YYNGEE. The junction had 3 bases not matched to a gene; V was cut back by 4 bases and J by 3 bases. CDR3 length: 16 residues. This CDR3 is CASSPGTSGSYNEQFF. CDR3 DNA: TGTGCCAGCAGCCCAGGGACTAGCGGGAGCTACAATGAGCAGTTCTTC.

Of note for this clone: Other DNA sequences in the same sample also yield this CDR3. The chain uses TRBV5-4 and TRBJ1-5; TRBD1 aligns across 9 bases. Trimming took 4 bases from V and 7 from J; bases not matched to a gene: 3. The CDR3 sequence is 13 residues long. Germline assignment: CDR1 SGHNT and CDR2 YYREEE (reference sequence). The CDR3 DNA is TGTGCCAGCAGCCGCGACAGGGGGCAGCCCCAGCATTTT. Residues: CASSRDRGQPQHF.

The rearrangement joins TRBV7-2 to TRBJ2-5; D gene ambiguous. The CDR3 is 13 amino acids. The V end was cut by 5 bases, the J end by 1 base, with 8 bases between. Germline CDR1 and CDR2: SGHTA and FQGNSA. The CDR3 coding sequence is TGTGCCAGCAGCGTGAGTTTCCAAGAGACCCAGTACTTC. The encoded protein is CASSVSFQETQYF.

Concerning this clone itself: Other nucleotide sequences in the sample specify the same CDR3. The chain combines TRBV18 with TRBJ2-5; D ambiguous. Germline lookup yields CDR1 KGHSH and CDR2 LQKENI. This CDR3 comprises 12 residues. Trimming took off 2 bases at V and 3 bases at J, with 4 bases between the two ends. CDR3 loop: CASSPREETQYF. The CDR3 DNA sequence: TGTGCCAGCTCACCAAGGGAAGAGACCCAGTACTTC.